The text below deals with one TCR beta chain. Antigen unknown. Specified time point: pre-sensitization, week 0. Indicated treatment: therapeutic diphenylcyclopropenone sensitization with weekly scalp DPC. This record belongs to a study of human T cells and chemical hapten exposure. Study overall: The patch tests put 0.01% DPC on the skin of the upper back and were read 6 days later. Findings and limits, study-wide: DPC sensitization did not alter TCRs above 1 in 1000 frequency.

Trimming cost V 6 bases and J 7 bases; bases outside gene matches: 11. The CDR3 runs to 16 residues. Per germline, CDR1 MNHNS and CDR2 SASEGT. The study's library attached unique molecular identifiers to single cDNA molecules. Original processing methods: 90,000 to 100,000 TCRs per sample was the median, with a range of about 20,000 to 690,600. TCRdb itself ran the RACE reads through MiXCR, one entry per CDR3 protein. TCRdb, not the original authors, processed these V and J calls. The sample includes 85,000 to 120,000 distinct CDR3 sequences, 9.5% to 15% of them seen just once. The TCR was taken from a woman in her fifties or sixties with alopecia areata. Some clones in this sample may be carry-over from other donors' samples. The sample here was whole blood, taken in connection with sensitization to the hapten diphenylcyclopropenone (DPC). The rearrangement joins TRBV6-1 to TRBJ2-2, with 10 bases aligning to TRBD2. The CDR3 region is CASRRSTSGNRGELFF. CDR3 in DNA: TGTGCCAGCAGAAGGTCAACTAGCGGGAATCGCGGGGAGCTGTTTTTT.